This T cell receptor beta chain was found in a study of control samples from healthy donors and cancer patients. Assay: immunoSEQ multiplex PCR; the TCRdb copy retains only in-frame clones and omits some. The sample has roughly 170,000 clones, 93% seen once. CDR1 is LNHDA, CDR2 SQIVND, per germline (reference sequence). Trimming left V 0 bases short and J 9 bases short, with 15 bases between. This CDR3 is 15 amino acids long. V usage is TRBV19 and J usage is TRBJ2-1; D not certain. This clonotype was sampled from a woman in her fifties or sixties in good health. The specimen sequenced was blood. As DNA, the CDR3 is TGTGCCAGTAGTATAGAGGGATCAGTGCATGGTGAGCAGTTCTTC. Its translation: CASSIEGSVHGEQFF. The entire variable domain, with the rest obtained from reference TRBV19 and TRBJ2-1, is as follows: DGGITQSPKYLFRKEGQNVTLSCEQNLNHDAMYWYRQDPGQGLRLIYYSQIVNDFQKGDIAEGYSVSREKKESFPLTVTSAQKNPTAFYLCASSIEGSVHGEQFFGPGTRLTVL.